This entry lists 3 T cell receptor beta chains sequenced from one sample in a study of vaccination and CD4 T cells after COVID-19. Each CDR3 protein is one row after TCRdb ran MiXCR on the PCR reads. The table lists about 15,000 distinct CDR3 sequences, 66% of them singletons. Material: CD4+ T cells from blood, obtained after SARS-CoV-2 vaccination. The source is a human donor who had recovered from COVID-19.

The chain uses TRBV27 and TRBJ1-1, with no clear D. Germline CDR1 is MNHEY and CDR2 is SMNVEV (reference sequence). CDR3 size: 13 residues. V was shortened by 6 bases and J by 1 base, with 9 bases between the two germline ends. CDR3 amino acids: CASSPTENTEAFF. For the CDR3, the DNA is TGTGCCAGCAGCCCGACGGAGAACACTGAAGCTTTCTTT.

This clonotype was counted a few times. The chain employs TRBV20-1 and TRBJ1-1, with a weak D call TRBD1 (6 bases). The ends were cut back, 1 base at V and 4 bases at J, with 13 bases in the middle. The CDR3 has 14 residues. CDR1 and CDR2 (germline): DFQATT, SNEGSKA (reference sequence). The CDR3 spells CSARVGGGGTEAFF. The CDR3 bases are TGCAGTGCTAGAGTCGGAGGGGGAGGCACTGAAGCTTTCTTT.

The chain recombines TRBV5-4 with TRBJ2-2; D unresolved. V was cut by 0 bases and J by 4 bases, with 10 bases left in between. Germline CDR1 is SGHNT and CDR2 is YYREEE (reference sequence). This CDR3 comprises 15 residues. The CDR3 sequence: CASSLGTVGTGELFF. DNA for the CDR3: TGTGCCAGCAGCTTGGGTACAGTAGGCACCGGGGAGCTGTTTTTT.